Sequencing of this TCR beta chain was carried out in a study of beta chain features in type 1 diabetes. Trimming removed 3 bases from V and 9 bases from J; junction bases left unmatched: 9. CDR3 length equals 15 residues. Germline V CDR1 and CDR2: SNHLY, FYNNEI. Expressed TCRB transcripts were sequenced after all isolated RNA was converted to cDNA. Generated by immunoSEQ multiplex PCR, the TCRdb table keeps only in-frame clones and is missing some. The sample holds approximately 18,000 clones, approximately 50% seen once. This receptor was identified in a man aged 18 to 29 in good health. The V and J genes are TRBV2 and TRBJ2-1; 9 bases are a match to TRBD2. The sequencing sample was made of stem cell memory CD4+ T cells from blood. DNA of the CDR3: TGTGCCAGCAGTGATACGGGACTAGCATTTCGTGAGCAGTTCTTC. Its translation is CASSDTGLAFREQFF.